These 21 T cell receptor beta chains were all obtained from the same sample, sequenced in a study of T cell changes during pregnancy in multiple sclerosis. The protocol was immunoSEQ multiplex PCR, while the TCRdb copy is restricted to in-frame clones and leaves out a portion. The sample yields around 61,000 clones, more than 75% seen once. Sample: peripheral blood, taken in the third trimester of pregnancy. The origin of the receptors is a female donor in good health, enrolled as a control in a pregnancy study.

The rearrangement links TRBV28 to TRBJ1-2; TRBD1 is a possible D gene (5 bases). From germline, CDR1 is MDHEN and CDR2 SYDVKM. Trimming removed 7 bases at V and 4 bases at J, with 13 bases between. The CDR3 consists of 13 residues. The CDR3 region is CASTPGGIYGYTF. The DNA for the CDR3 is TGTGCCAGCACCCCGGGGGGAATCTATGGCTACACCTTC.

The chain recombines TRBV5-6 with TRBJ2-7; 7 bases are a match to TRBD2. The ends lost 4 bases at V and 4 bases at J; junction bases unmatched: 11. The CDR3 spans 15 residues. Germline CDR1 reads SGHDT; CDR2 reads YYEEEE. The chain's CDR3 is CASSPARGLPYEQYF. The CDR3 bases are TGTGCCAGCAGCCCCGCCCGGGGACTACCGTACGAGCAGTACTTC. The variable domain in full, completed from reference TRBV5-6 and TRBJ2-7, reads DAGVTQSPTHLIKTRGQQVTLRCSPKSGHDTVSWYQQALGQGPQFIFQYYEEEERQRGNFPDRFSGHQFPNYSSELNVNALLLGDSALYLCASSPARGLPYEQYFGPGTRLTVT.

The V gene is TRBV11-2, the J gene TRBJ2-2; D ambiguous. V lost 2 bases, J lost 1 base, and 8 bases lay in between. The CDR3 consists of 15 residues. Per the germline V gene, CDR1 is SGHAT and CDR2 is FQNNGV. The CDR3 bases are TGTGCCAGCAGCTTACCTACTGAGAACACCGGGGAGCTGTTTTTT. Its protein product is CASSLPTENTGELFF.

The chain links TRBV2 to TRBJ1-1, with D possibly TRBD1 on 5 matching bases. Germline CDR1 is SNHLY and CDR2 is FYNNEI. This CDR3 is 16 amino acids long. Trimming took off 8 bases at V and 1 base at J, with 20 bases between the two ends. CDR3 protein: CASPRDLMGGNTEAFF. CDR3 coding DNA: TGTGCCAGCCCCCGGGATCTTATGGGGGGGAACACTGAAGCTTTCTTT.

The rearrangement joins TRBV5-4 to TRBJ2-1; 8 nucleotides line up with TRBD2. CDR1 is SGHNT, CDR2 YYREEE, per germline (reference sequence). V lost 2 bases to trimming and J lost 0 bases; unmatched junction nucleotides: 4. The CDR3 is 16 amino acids. CDR3 residues: CASSFGGGSSYNEQFF. Written as DNA, the CDR3 is TGTGCCAGCAGCTTCGGCGGGGGGAGCTCCTACAATGAGCAGTTCTTC.

The rearrangement uses TRBV29-1 and TRBJ1-2; TRBD1 is a possible D gene (6 bases). The CDR3 is 14 residues long. Germline CDR1 reads SQVTM; CDR2 reads ANQGSEA. V was trimmed by 6 bases and J by 0 bases, leaving 14 bases between them. Here the CDR3 DNA reads TGCAGCGTAAGGTGGCAGGGGTCTAACTATGGCTACACCTTC. Translating gives CSVRWQGSNYGYTF.

V gene TRBV19 combines with J gene TRBJ2-3; 10 bases are shared with TRBD2. Germline V gives CDR1 LNHDA, CDR2 SQIVND (reference sequence). This CDR3 has 17 amino acids. V trimming: 5 bases; J trimming: 6 bases; junction bases outside the gene matches: 14. The CDR3 sequence is CASSPRRASGGGDTQYF. CDR3 in DNA: TGTGCCAGTAGTCCCCGCCGGGCTAGCGGGGGAGGGGATACGCAGTATTTT. The full variable domain, in which reference TRBV19 and TRBJ2-3 provide the parts outside the CDR3, is DGGITQSPKYLFRKEGQNVTLSCEQNLNHDAMYWYRQDPGQGLRLIYYSQIVNDFQKGDIAEGYSVSREKKESFPLTVTSAQKNPTAFYLCASSPRRASGGGDTQYFGPGTRLTVL.

Notes on this clone: This sample also contains other DNA sequences that code for the same CDR3. The chain couples TRBV5-1 to TRBJ2-1; 9 nucleotides match TRBD2. The germline gives CDR1 SGHRS, CDR2 YFSETQ. There are 15 residues in the CDR3. V shed 0 bases, J shed 4 bases, and the junction held 2 bases outside the gene matches. DNA for the CDR3: TGCGCCAGCAGCTTGGTGGCGGGGGGGTACAATGAGCAGTTCTTC. It is translated as CASSLVAGGYNEQFF. The variable domain in full, completed from reference TRBV5-1 and TRBJ2-1, reads KAGVTQTPRYLIKTRGQQVTLSCSPISGHRSVSWYQQTPGQGLQFLFEYFSETQRNKGNFPGRFSGRQFSNSRSEMNVSTLELGDSALYLCASSLVAGGYNEQFFGPGTRLTVL.

V gene TRBV7-2 combines with J gene TRBJ2-7, with 7 bases identical to TRBD2. V was pared by 2 bases and J by 7 bases, with 14 bases of the junction left unmatched. The CDR3 covers 16 residues. CDR1 and CDR2 (germline): SGHTA, FQGNSA. CDR3 loop: CASSLRGLAAPGEQYF. Written as DNA, the CDR3 is TGTGCCAGCAGCTTAAGAGGTCTAGCGGCCCCGGGAGAGCAGTACTTC.

Only a few counts were recorded for this clone. This chain connects TRBV18 to TRBJ1-4; D is ambiguous. In germline, CDR1 is KGHSH, CDR2 LQKENI. V lost 6 bases, J lost 8 bases, and 7 bases lay in between. This CDR3 has 11 residues. The DNA of the CDR3 is TGTGCCAGCTCTCCGGGGGAAAAACTGTTTTTT. This encodes CASSPGEKLFF. The variable domain in full, completed from reference TRBV18 and TRBJ1-4, reads NAGVMQNPRHLVRRRGQEARLRCSPMKGHSHVYWYRQLPEEGLKFMVYLQKENIIDESGMPKERFSAEFPKEGPSILRIQQVVRGDSAAYFCASSPGEKLFFGSGTQLSVL.

The rearrangement joins TRBV7-8 to TRBJ1-1; TRBD1 might be the D (6 bases). Trimming removed 4 bases from V and 7 bases from J, with 16 bases in between. Germline assignment: CDR1 SGHVS and CDR2 FQNEAQ. The length of the CDR3 is 14 residues. CDR3 protein: CASSSTGPAGEAFF. CDR3 bases: TGTGCCAGCAGCTCAACAGGGCCCGCTGGTGAAGCTTTCTTT.

V usage is TRBV5-6 and J usage is TRBJ1-2; 8 nucleotides match TRBD1. The germline V gene encodes CDR1 SGHDT and CDR2 YYEEEE. Trimming cost V 7 bases and J 3 bases; bases outside gene matches: 8. The CDR3 spans 14 residues. The CDR3 loop is CASGRDRQYYGYTF. The DNA for the CDR3 is TGTGCCAGCGGAAGGGACAGGCAATACTATGGCTACACCTTC.

The CDR3: CASSLGGSGNTIYF. CDR3 DNA sequence: TGTGCCAGCAGTCTCGGGGGCTCTGGAAACACCATATATTTT. The chain recombines TRBV25-1 with TRBJ1-3; D is perhaps TRBD1 (5 bases). Germline V gives CDR1 MGHDK, CDR2 SYGVNS. Trimming removed 5 bases from V and 0 bases from J, with 8 bases in between. The CDR3 is made up of 14 amino acids.

A single count supports this clone. This sequence joins TRBV5-6 and TRBJ2-1; D might be TRBD1 (6 bases). With 0 bases removed from V and 5 bases from J, the gap between germline ends came to 9 bases. Germline V gene lookup returns CDR1 SGHDT and CDR2 YYEEEE. This CDR3 spans 14 amino acids. The DNA for the CDR3 is TGTGCCAGCAGCTTGGGGACAGCCCACAATGAGCAGTTCTTC. Residues: CASSLGTAHNEQFF.

The rearrangement links TRBV2 to TRBJ2-1; D might be TRBD1 (5 bases). This CDR3 spans 14 amino acids. Germline lookup yields CDR1 SNHLY and CDR2 FYNNEI. V dropped 7 bases and J dropped 3 bases, with 13 bases sitting between them. CDR3 DNA: TGTGCCAGCACTGGCAGGGATAACTACAATGAGCAGTTCTTC. Its translation: CASTGRDNYNEQFF.

CDR3 coding DNA: TGTGCCAGCAGCTTGGACGGGACTTCGACACAAAGTGGGGAGACCCAGTACTTC. Protein: CASSLDGTSTQSGETQYF. The J gene is TRBJ2-5, the V gene TRBV11-3; maybe TRBD2 (6 bases). This CDR3 region has 18 residues. Germline-derived CDR1 and CDR2 are SGHNT and YENEEA. V dropped 3 bases and J dropped 5 bases, with 25 bases sitting between them.

V usage is TRBV9 and J usage is TRBJ1-2; weak D call: TRBD1 (5 bases). Trimming took 5 bases from V and 6 from J, leaving 17 bases between them. In germline, CDR1 is SGDLS, CDR2 YYNGEE. The CDR3 is 14 residues long. The CDR3 DNA sequence: TGTGCCAGCAGGCATCAGGGATTTATGAATGGCTACACCTTC. Translating it yields CASRHQGFMNGYTF.

This sequence joins TRBV7-6 and TRBJ1-2; 7 positions match TRBD1. V trimming: 5 bases; J trimming: 6 bases; junction bases outside the gene matches: 9. CDR3 length: 14 amino acids. Germline CDR1 is SGHVS and CDR2 is FNYEAQ. The CDR3 DNA follows: TGTGCCAGCAGCCCAATACAGGGGAGCCATGGCTACACCTTC. Translating gives CASSPIQGSHGYTF.

This clone was detected only a few times. The chain has TRBV6-5 and TRBJ1-2; 7 nucleotides align to TRBD1. The CDR3 is 13 amino acids. J was trimmed by 8 bases and V by 5 bases; bases with no gene match: 8. CDR1 MNHEY and CDR2 SVGAGI come from the germline V gene. The CDR3 DNA sequence: TGTGCCAGCAGTCCCGAGGGGGCGCGCGGCTACACCTTC. Its translation: CASSPEGARGYTF.

CDR3 nucleotides: TGCAGCGTTGGTTCGGGGAGCGATGAGCAGTTCTTC. The encoded protein is CSVGSGSDEQFF. The V and J genes are TRBV29-1 and TRBJ2-1; possibly TRBD2 for D (5 bases). Germline CDR1 SQVTM, CDR2 ANQGSEA. V was trimmed by 4 bases and J by 8 bases, leaving 12 bases between them. The CDR3 is made up of 12 amino acids.

The rearrangement uses TRBV13 and TRBJ2-7; 9 bases align to TRBD1. V was clipped by 2 bases and J by 13 bases; unmatched bases: 6. This CDR3 comprises 12 residues. CDR1 is PRHDT and CDR2 is FYEKMQ in the germline V gene (reference sequence). The CDR3 DNA reads TGTGCCAGCAGCTTATCCGGGACAGGGTTTTACTTC. Translating gives CASSLSGTGFYF.